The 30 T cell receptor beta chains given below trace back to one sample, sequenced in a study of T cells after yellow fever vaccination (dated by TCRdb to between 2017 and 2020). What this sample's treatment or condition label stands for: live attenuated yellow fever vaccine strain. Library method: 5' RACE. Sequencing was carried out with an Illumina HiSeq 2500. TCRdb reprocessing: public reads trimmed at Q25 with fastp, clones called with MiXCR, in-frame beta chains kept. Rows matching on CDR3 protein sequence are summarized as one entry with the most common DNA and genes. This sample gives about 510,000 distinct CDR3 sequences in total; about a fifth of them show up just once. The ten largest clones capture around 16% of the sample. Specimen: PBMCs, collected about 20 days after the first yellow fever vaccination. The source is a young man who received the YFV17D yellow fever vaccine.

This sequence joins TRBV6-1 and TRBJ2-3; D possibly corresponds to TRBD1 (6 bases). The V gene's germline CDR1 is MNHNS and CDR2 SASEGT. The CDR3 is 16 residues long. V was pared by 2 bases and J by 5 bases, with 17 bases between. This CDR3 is CASSEWGSGAKDTQYF. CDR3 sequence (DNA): TGTGCCAGCAGTGAATGGGGCTCAGGGGCGAAAGATACGCAGTATTTT.

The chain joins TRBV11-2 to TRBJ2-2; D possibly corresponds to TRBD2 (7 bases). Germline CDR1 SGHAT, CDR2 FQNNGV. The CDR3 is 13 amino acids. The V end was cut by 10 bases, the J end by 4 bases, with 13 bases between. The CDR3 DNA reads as TGTGCCACCACGGGGGGCTCCACCGGGGAGCTGTTTTTT. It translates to CATTGGSTGELFF.

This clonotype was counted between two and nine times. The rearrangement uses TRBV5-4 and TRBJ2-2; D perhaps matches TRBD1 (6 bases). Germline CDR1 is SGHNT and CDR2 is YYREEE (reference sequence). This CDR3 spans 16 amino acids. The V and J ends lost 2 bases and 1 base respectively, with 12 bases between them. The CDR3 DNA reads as TGTGCCAGCAGCTTCGGACAGCCCTTGAACACCGGGGAGCTGTTTTTT. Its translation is CASSFGQPLNTGELFF.

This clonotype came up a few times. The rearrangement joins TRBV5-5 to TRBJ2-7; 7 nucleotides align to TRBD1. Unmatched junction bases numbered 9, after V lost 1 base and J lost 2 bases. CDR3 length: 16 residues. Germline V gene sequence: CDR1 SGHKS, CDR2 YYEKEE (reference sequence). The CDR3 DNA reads TGTGCCAGCAGCTTGATTCCCAGACAGGGACCCTACGAGCAGTACTTC. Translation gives CASSLIPRQGPYEQYF. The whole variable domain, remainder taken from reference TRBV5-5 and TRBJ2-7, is DAGVTQSPTHLIKTRGQQVTLRCSPISGHKSVSWYQQVLGQGPQFIFQYYEKEERGRGNFPDRFSARQFPNYSSELNVNALLLGDSALYLCASSLIPRQGPYEQYFGPGTRLTVT.

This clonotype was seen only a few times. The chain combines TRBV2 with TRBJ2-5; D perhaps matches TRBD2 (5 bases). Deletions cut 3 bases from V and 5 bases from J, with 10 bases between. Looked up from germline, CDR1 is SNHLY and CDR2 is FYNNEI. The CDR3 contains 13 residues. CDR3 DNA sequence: TGTGCCAGCAGTGATTCGGGGTTGGAGACCCAGTACTTC. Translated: CASSDSGLETQYF.

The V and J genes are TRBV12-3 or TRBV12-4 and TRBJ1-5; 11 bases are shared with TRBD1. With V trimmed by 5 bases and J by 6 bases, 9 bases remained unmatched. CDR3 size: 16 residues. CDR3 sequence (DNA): TGTGCCAGCAGTCCGACGGGACAGGGGGACGGTCAGCCCCAGCATTTT. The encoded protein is CASSPTGQGDGQPQHF.

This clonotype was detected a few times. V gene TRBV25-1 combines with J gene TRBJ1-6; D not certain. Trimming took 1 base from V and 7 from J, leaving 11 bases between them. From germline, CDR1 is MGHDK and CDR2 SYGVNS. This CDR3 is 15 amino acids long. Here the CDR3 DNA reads TGTGCCAGCAGTGAATCTGCCGGGTCCAATTCACCCCTCCACTTT. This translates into CASSESAGSNSPLHF.

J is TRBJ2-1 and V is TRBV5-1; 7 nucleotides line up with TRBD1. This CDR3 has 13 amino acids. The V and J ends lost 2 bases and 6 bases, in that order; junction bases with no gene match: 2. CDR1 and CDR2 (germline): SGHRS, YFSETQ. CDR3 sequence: CASSFGTVNEQFF. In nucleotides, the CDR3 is TGCGCCAGCAGCTTCGGGACAGTCAATGAGCAGTTCTTC.

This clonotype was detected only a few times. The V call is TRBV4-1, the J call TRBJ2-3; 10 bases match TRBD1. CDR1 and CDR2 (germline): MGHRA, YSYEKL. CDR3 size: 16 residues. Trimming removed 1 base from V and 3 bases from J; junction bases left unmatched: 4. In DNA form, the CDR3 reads TGCGCCAGCAGCCAAGTGAGGGACAGGGGAACAGATACGCAGTATTTT. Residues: CASSQVRDRGTDTQYF.

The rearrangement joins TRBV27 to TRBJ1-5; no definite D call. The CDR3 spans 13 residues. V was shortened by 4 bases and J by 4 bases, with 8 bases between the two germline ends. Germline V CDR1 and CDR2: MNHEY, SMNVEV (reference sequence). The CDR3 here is CASSWVFNQPQHF. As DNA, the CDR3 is TGTGCCAGCAGTTGGGTCTTTAATCAGCCCCAGCATTTT.

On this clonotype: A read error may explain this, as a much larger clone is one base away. CDR3 residues: CASSFLGSDQYF. The DNA for the CDR3 is TGTGCCAGCAGTTTTTTAGGATCCGATCAGTACTTC. V is TRBV12-3 or TRBV12-4 and J is TRBJ2-7; no clear D gene. CDR3 length equals 12 residues. V lost 3 bases, J lost 10 bases, and 13 bases lay in between.

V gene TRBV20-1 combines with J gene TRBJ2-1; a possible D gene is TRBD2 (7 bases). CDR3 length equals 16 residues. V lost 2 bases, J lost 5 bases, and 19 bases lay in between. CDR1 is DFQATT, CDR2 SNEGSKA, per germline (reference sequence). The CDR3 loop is CSARKGSGGLNNEQFF. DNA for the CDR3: TGCAGTGCTAGAAAGGGGTCGGGGGGCCTCAACAATGAGCAGTTCTTC.

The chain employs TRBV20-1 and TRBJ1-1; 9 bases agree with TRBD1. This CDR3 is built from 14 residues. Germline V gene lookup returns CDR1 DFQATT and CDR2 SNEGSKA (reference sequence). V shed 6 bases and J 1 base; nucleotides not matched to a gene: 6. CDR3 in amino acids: CSARQGEQNTEAFF. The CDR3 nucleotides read TGCAGTGCAAGACAGGGGGAGCAGAACACTGAAGCTTTCTTT.

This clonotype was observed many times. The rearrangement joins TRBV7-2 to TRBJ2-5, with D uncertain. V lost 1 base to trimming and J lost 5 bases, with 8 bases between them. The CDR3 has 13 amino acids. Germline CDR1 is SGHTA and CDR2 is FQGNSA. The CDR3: CASSLEFRETQYF. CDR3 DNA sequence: TGTGCCAGCAGCTTAGAATTCCGGGAGACCCAGTACTTC.

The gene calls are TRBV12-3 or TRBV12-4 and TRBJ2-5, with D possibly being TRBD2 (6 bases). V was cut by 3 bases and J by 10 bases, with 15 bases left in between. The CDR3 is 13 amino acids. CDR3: CASSLTEWGVQYF. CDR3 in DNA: TGTGCCAGCAGTTTGACGGAGTGGGGGGTCCAGTACTTC.

The CDR3: CASSLLGERLNTEAFF. Written as DNA, the CDR3 is TGTGCCAGCAGTTTACTCGGGGAACGGTTGAACACTGAAGCTTTCTTT. This chain connects TRBV12-3 or TRBV12-4 to TRBJ1-1; no reliable D call. The CDR3 spans 16 residues. Trimming removed 2 bases from V and 0 bases from J, with 13 bases in between.

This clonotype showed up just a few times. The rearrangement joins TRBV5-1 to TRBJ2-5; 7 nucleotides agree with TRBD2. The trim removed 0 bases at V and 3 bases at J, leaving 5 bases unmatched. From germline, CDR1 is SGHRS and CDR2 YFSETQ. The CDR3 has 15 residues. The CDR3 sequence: CASSLGASGKETQYF. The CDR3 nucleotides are TGCGCCAGCAGCTTGGGGGCTAGCGGAAAAGAGACCCAGTACTTC.

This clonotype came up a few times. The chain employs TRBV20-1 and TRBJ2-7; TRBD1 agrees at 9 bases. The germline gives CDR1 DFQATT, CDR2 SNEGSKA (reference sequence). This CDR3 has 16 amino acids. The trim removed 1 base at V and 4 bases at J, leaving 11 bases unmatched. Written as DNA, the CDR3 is TGCAGTGCTAGAGGCCTACCGGGACAGGGTCTATACGAGCAGTACTTC. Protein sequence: CSARGLPGQGLYEQYF.

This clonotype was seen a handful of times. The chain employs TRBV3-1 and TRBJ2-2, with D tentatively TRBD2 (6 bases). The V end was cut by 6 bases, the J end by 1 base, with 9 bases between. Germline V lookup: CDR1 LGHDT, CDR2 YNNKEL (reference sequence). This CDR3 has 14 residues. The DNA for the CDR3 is TGTGCCAGCAGGCCCGGGAGGAACACCGGGGAGCTGTTTTTT. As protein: CASRPGRNTGELFF.

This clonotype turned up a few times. CDR3 DNA sequence: TGTGCCAGCAGCACCGGGACAGGGAGCAATGAGCAGTTCTTC. This gives the protein CASSTGTGSNEQFF. The rearrangement uses TRBV7-3 and TRBJ2-1, with 9 bases fitting TRBD1. This CDR3 region has 14 residues. Germline CDR1 reads SGHTA; CDR2 reads FQGTGA. V gave up 5 bases and J gave up 6 bases; unmatched junction bases: 5.

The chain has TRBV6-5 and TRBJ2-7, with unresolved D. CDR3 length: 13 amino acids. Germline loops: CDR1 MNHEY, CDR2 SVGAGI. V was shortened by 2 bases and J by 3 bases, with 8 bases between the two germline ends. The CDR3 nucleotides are TGTGCCAGCAGTTACGCACGCGGCTACGAGCAGTACGTC. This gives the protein CASSYARGYEQYV.

The chain's CDR3 is CAWRKRGRTEAFF. DNA of the CDR3: TGTGCCTGGAGGAAGAGGGGGAGGACTGAAGCTTTCTTT. V gene TRBV30 combines with J gene TRBJ1-1; D is perhaps TRBD1 (6 bases). The germline V and J ends were trimmed by 3 bases and 5 bases, with 13 bases remaining between them. The CDR3 contains 13 residues. Per the germline V gene, CDR1 is GTSNPN and CDR2 is SVGIG (reference sequence).

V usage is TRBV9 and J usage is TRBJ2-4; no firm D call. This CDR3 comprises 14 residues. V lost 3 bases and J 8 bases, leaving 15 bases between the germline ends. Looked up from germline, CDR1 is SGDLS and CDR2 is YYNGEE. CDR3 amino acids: CASSGIGLQDIQYF. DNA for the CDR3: TGTGCCAGCAGCGGCATCGGTTTGCAGGACATTCAGTACTTC.

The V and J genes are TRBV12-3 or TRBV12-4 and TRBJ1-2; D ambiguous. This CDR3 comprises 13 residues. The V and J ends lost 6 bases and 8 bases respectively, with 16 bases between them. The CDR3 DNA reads TGTGCCAGCAGGGAAACGGACGTCGGGGGCTACACCTTC. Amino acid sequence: CASRETDVGGYTF.

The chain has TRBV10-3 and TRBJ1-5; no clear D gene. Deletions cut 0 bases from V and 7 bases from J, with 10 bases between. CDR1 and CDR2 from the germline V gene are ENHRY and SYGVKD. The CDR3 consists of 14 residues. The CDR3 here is CAISESTSIQPQHF. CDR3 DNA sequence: TGTGCCATCAGTGAGTCGACGAGTATCCAGCCCCAGCATTTT.

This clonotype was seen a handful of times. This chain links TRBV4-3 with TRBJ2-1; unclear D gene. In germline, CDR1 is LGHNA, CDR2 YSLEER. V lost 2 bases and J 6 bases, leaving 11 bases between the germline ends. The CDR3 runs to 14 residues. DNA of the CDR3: TGCGCCAGCAGCCAAAGTCTTGCGGTCAATGAGCAGTTCTTC. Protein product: CASSQSLAVNEQFF.

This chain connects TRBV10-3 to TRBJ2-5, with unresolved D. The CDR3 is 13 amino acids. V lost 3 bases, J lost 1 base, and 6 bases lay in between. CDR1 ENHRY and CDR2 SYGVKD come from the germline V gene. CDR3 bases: TGTGCCATCAGTGAATACCCCCAAGAGACCCAGTACTTC. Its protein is CAISEYPQETQYF.

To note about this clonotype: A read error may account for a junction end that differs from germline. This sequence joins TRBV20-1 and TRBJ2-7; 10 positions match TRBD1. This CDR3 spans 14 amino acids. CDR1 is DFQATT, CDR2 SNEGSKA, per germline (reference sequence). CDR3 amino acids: CIARLPGQGYEQYF. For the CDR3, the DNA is TGCATTGCTAGACTCCCGGGACAGGGGTACGAGCAGTACTTC.

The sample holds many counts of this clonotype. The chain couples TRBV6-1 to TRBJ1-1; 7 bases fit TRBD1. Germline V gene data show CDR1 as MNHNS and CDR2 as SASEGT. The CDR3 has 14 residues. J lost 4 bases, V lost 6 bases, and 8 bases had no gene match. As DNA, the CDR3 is TGTGCCAGCAGCCCTTCAGGGGGTAGCACTGAAGCTTTCTTT. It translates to CASSPSGGSTEAFF.

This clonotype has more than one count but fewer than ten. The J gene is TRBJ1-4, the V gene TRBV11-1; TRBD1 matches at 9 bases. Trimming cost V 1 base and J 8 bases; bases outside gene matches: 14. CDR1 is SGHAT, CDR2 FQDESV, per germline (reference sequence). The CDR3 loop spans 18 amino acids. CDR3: CASSLDIGGGQGEEKLFF. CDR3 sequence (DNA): TGTGCCAGCAGCTTAGATATTGGAGGGGGACAGGGAGAGGAAAAACTGTTTTTT.